Below are 10 T cell receptor beta chains sequenced from a single sample in a study of OX40 agonist ivuxolimab in advanced cancers. The repertoire was sequenced with immunoSEQ multiplex PCR; TCRdb's copy has only in-frame clones and lacks some. Among 30,000 to 40,000 clones, over 75% were seen once, and the ten largest hold over 9.5%. The input for sequencing was CD4+ or CD8+ T cells sorted from blood, taken in a trial of the OX40 agonist ivuxolimab. The receptors derive from an adult with an advanced solid tumor such as melanoma, head and neck, liver or kidney cancer.

The chain links TRBV30 to TRBJ1-1, with 8 bases matching TRBD1. Germline CDR1 and CDR2: GTSNPN and SVGIG (reference sequence). The CDR3 is 14 amino acids. V lost 4 bases to trimming and J lost 4 bases; unmatched junction nucleotides: 8. This chain's CDR3 is CAWTMTGVITEAFF. CDR3 sequence (DNA): TGTGCCTGGACCATGACAGGGGTAATCACTGAAGCTTTCTTT.

This sequence joins TRBV7-3 and TRBJ1-3; no clear D gene. Trimming left V 5 bases short and J 0 bases short, with 5 bases between. The CDR3 has 13 residues. Germline V lookup: CDR1 SGHTA, CDR2 FQGTGA. CDR3 protein: CASSTSSGNTIYF. The CDR3 DNA is TGTGCCAGCAGCACCAGCTCTGGAAACACCATATATTTT.

This chain connects TRBV7-6 to TRBJ2-1, with 10 bases matching TRBD1. This CDR3 spans 16 amino acids. Germline lookup yields CDR1 SGHVS and CDR2 FNYEAQ. The junction had 2 bases not matched to a gene; V was cut back by 3 bases and J by 0 bases. The CDR3 sequence is CASSFRTGGSYNEQFF. The CDR3 DNA is TGTGCCAGCAGCTTCCGGACAGGGGGCTCCTACAATGAGCAGTTCTTC.

CDR3 amino acids: CASSLPRSPNNSPLHF. CDR3 sequence (DNA): TGTGCCAGCAGCCTTCCAAGGTCCCCAAATAATTCACCCCTCCACTTT. The rearrangement links TRBV7-6 to TRBJ1-6; D remains ambiguous. The CDR3 runs 16 residues. Deletions cut 5 bases from V and 5 bases from J, with 16 bases between. Germline-derived CDR1 and CDR2 are SGHVS and FNYEAQ.

J is TRBJ2-6 and V is TRBV15, with D tentatively TRBD1 (5 bases). V was pared by 5 bases and J by 3 bases, with 14 bases between. The CDR3 spans 16 residues. Germline V CDR1 and CDR2: LNHNV, YYDKDF (reference sequence). This CDR3 reads CATSGGQGIGANVLTF. The DNA of the CDR3 is TGTGCCACCAGCGGCGGTCAGGGAATTGGGGCCAACGTCCTGACTTTC.

The J gene is TRBJ2-5, the V gene TRBV11-2, with D unresolved. The end of the DNA fits TRBJ2-7 better, so the J call may be wrong. Germline loops: CDR1 SGHAT, CDR2 FQNNGV. This CDR3 has 14 amino acids. CDR3 protein: CASSLVDSSYEQYF. CDR3 nucleotides: TGTGCCAGCAGCTTAGTCGATAGCTCCTACGAGCAGTACTTC.

The chain uses TRBV11-2 and TRBJ1-4; D might be TRBD1 (6 bases). CDR1 is SGHAT, CDR2 FQNNGV, per germline. V lost 5 bases to trimming and J lost 3 bases, with 16 bases between them. The CDR3 contains 16 residues. This CDR3 is CASSQIIGGPNEKLFF. CDR3 coding DNA: TGTGCCAGCAGCCAAATAATCGGGGGGCCTAATGAAAAACTGTTTTTT.

The V gene is TRBV14, the J gene TRBJ1-1; no clear D gene. Germline V gene sequence: CDR1 SGHDN, CDR2 FVKESK. Between the trimmed V and J ends, which lost 4 bases and 1 base, there was a span of 16 bases. This CDR3 has 16 amino acids. The CDR3 DNA sequence: TGTGCCAGCAGCCCTCCCGGGTTAAGGCGGAACACTGAAGCTTTCTTT. Encoded protein: CASSPPGLRRNTEAFF.

The rearrangement uses TRBV28 and TRBJ1-2; 9 bases fit TRBD1. Germline CDR1 and CDR2: MDHEN and SYDVKM. CDR3 length: 15 amino acids. The J segment lost 7 bases and the V segment lost 5 bases, leaving 11 bases of the junction unmatched. The CDR3 nucleotides are TGTGCCAGCAGTCCCCGGGACAGGGAGACTTCTGGCTACACCTTC. Protein: CASSPRDRETSGYTF.

There are a few counts of this clone. The CDR3 loop is CASSGDRGVGSPLHF. Here the CDR3 DNA reads TGTGCCAGCAGCGGGGACAGGGGAGTAGGTTCACCCCTCCACTTT. The V gene is TRBV6-5, the J gene TRBJ1-6, with 10 positions matching TRBD1. With 6 bases clipped from V and 9 bases from J, the junction kept 8 bases outside the gene matches. The length of the CDR3 is 15 residues. CDR1 and CDR2 from the germline V gene are MNHEY and SVGAGI.